Here is one TCR beta chain with its context. Antigen unknown. Germline lookup yields CDR1 WSHSY and CDR2 SAAADI. The CDR3 runs to 16 residues. Trimming left V 3 bases short and J 1 base short, with 12 bases between. Cells were stimulated with CMV-infected fibroblast lysates at 10 ug/mL. CD40L/CD69 double-negative CD45RO-high memory CD4+ T cells were collected. The libraries were made with immunoSEQ version 4 in survey mode. Produced via immunoSEQ multiplex PCR; TCRdb's table is partial and in-frame only. The sample contains more than 30,000 clones, over 80% of which appear only once. The data are from a study of persistence of HIV-infected CD4 T cells. Study-wide results and limits: Degenerate expanded CDR3beta sequences were enriched among CMV- and Gag-responding cells.

The receptor was derived from an adult man with HIV who was CMV-seropositive. The chain recombines TRBV10-2 with TRBJ2-2, with D perhaps TRBD1 (5 bases). The source was CD4+ T cells sorted from PBMCs after roughly 18-hour stimulation, collected from a patient who received antiretroviral therapy. CDR3 sequence (DNA): TGCGCCAGCAGTGAAAAAGGGGCCGGGAACACCGGGGAGCTGTTTTTT. Its translation: CASSEKGAGNTGELFF.